The 17 T cell receptor beta chains below come from one sample, sequenced in a study of shared clonotypes between healthy human individuals. The repertoire was sequenced with immunoSEQ multiplex PCR; TCRdb's copy has only in-frame clones and lacks some. Of a few million clones listed, just over 90% were seen once; the top ten hold over 0.12%. The sample consisted of naive CD4+ T cells sorted from blood. The subset denotes: CD45RA+ positively selected. These receptor sequences come from a man aged 18-30 years in good health.

This clone was detected once. Other DNA sequences in this sample translate to the same CDR3. The chain employs TRBV7-2 and TRBJ2-3; D not resolved. CDR1 SGHTA and CDR2 FQGNSA come from the germline V gene. The CDR3 consists of 13 residues. Trimming left V 1 base short and J 4 bases short, with 6 bases between. This CDR3 is CASSLVGSDTQYF. The CDR3 region has the DNA TGTGCCAGCAGCTTAGTCGGTTCAGATACGCAGTATTTT.

A single count supports this clone. The chain uses TRBV5-5 and TRBJ1-1, with 8 bases that match TRBD1. The CDR3 is 14 residues long. Germline CDR1 is SGHKS and CDR2 is YYEKEE (reference sequence). V was pared by 4 bases and J by 5 bases, with 7 bases of the junction left unmatched. The CDR3 protein is CASSRDRWITEAFF. CDR3 nucleotide sequence: TGTGCCAGCAGCCGGGACAGGTGGATAACTGAAGCTTTCTTT.

The V call is TRBV4-1, the J call TRBJ2-1, with D possibly being TRBD1 (5 bases). The V and J ends lost 4 bases and 4 bases respectively, with 14 bases between them. Germline V lookup: CDR1 MGHRA, CDR2 YSYEKL. The CDR3 spans 15 residues. CDR3 sequence: CASSPEGASYNEQFF. DNA of the CDR3: TGCGCCAGCAGCCCCGAAGGGGCCTCTTACAATGAGCAGTTCTTC.

Of note for this clone: This same CDR3 is encoded by further DNA sequences in the sample. The rearrangement uses TRBV5-1 and TRBJ2-7; 11 bases are shared with TRBD1. Germline CDR1 SGHRS, CDR2 YFSETQ. The CDR3 runs 14 residues. V shed 2 bases, J shed 5 bases, and the junction held 3 bases outside the gene matches. The CDR3 DNA is TGCGCCAGCAGCTTAGGACAGGGGGCCGACGAGCAGTACTTC. It specifies CASSLGQGADEQYF. The full variable domain, rest sourced from reference TRBV5-1 and TRBJ2-7, is KAGVTQTPRYLIKTRGQQVTLSCSPISGHRSVSWYQQTPGQGLQFLFEYFSETQRNKGNFPGRFSGRQFSNSRSEMNVSTLELGDSALYLCASSLGQGADEQYFGPGTRLTVT.

The V call is TRBV19, the J call TRBJ2-4; 7 bases fit TRBD2. After removal of 8 bases from V and 4 bases from J, the junction contained 5 bases not matched to a gene. This CDR3 is 13 amino acids long. Germline V gives CDR1 LNHDA, CDR2 SQIVND (reference sequence). The CDR3 sequence: CASGGEGKNIQYF. DNA of the CDR3: TGTGCCAGTGGGGGGGAAGGGAAAAACATTCAGTACTTC.

In regard to this clone: Other DNA sequences from this sample encode an identical CDR3 as well. The chain has TRBV5-1 and TRBJ2-5; 16 bases align to TRBD2. V lost 3 bases to trimming and J lost 2 bases; unmatched junction nucleotides: 4. The CDR3 is made up of 17 amino acids. Germline V gives CDR1 SGHRS, CDR2 YFSETQ. Written as DNA, the CDR3 is TGCGCCAGCAGCTCTCCGGGACTAGCGGGGGGGCAAGAGACCCAGTACTTC. As protein: CASSSPGLAGGQETQYF.

The genes are TRBV5-5 and TRBJ1-1, with no clear D. The ends were cut back, 0 bases at V and 1 base at J, with 10 bases in the middle. CDR1 and CDR2 from the germline V gene are SGHKS and YYEKEE (reference sequence). There are 15 residues in the CDR3. The CDR3 sequence: CASSLDRLENTEAFF. The CDR3 DNA is TGTGCCAGCAGCTTGGATAGGCTGGAGAACACTGAAGCTTTCTTT.

This clone is a singleton in its sample. V is TRBV30 and J is TRBJ2-5; D is unclear. The J call is in doubt because the DNA end fits TRBJ2-7 better. The CDR3 runs to 11 residues. Germline V CDR1 and CDR2: GTSNPN, SVGIG (reference sequence). The CDR3 loop is CAWRGLYEQYF. The CDR3 nucleotides read TGTGCCTGGAGGGGCCTCTACGAGCAGTACTTC.

The chain links TRBV10-3 to TRBJ2-7; 9 positions match TRBD2. Losses at the gene ends were 8 bases for V and 2 bases for J; bases not matched to a gene: 10. From germline, CDR1 is ENHRY and CDR2 SYGVKD. The CDR3 contains 15 residues. The CDR3 region is CAIRESSGGTYEQYF. CDR3 nucleotides: TGTGCCATCCGAGAGAGTAGCGGGGGTACCTACGAGCAGTACTTC.

The chain is built from TRBV5-1 and TRBJ2-3; TRBD2 is a possible D gene (5 bases). Germline CDR1 is SGHRS and CDR2 is YFSETQ. The ends were cut back, 0 bases at V and 3 bases at J, with 11 bases in the middle. This CDR3 contains 15 residues. CDR3 in DNA: TGCGCCAGCAGCTTGGATGCGCGCGGGACAGATACGCAGTATTTT. Translated: CASSLDARGTDTQYF. The full variable domain, completed using reference TRBV5-1 and TRBJ2-3, is KAGVTQTPRYLIKTRGQQVTLSCSPISGHRSVSWYQQTPGQGLQFLFEYFSETQRNKGNFPGRFSGRQFSNSRSEMNVSTLELGDSALYLCASSLDARGTDTQYFGPGTRLTVL.

On this clone itself: This specimen includes other DNA sequences encoding the same CDR3. The genes are TRBV11-3 and TRBJ2-7; 10 bases map to TRBD1. Germline CDR1 reads SGHNT; CDR2 reads YENEEA. The trim removed 5 bases at V and 1 base at J, leaving 2 bases unmatched. This CDR3 spans 14 amino acids. This CDR3 is CASSRDRGSYEQYF. CDR3 nucleotide sequence: TGTGCCAGCAGCCGGGACAGGGGATCCTACGAGCAGTACTTC.

The chain carries TRBV4-1 and TRBJ2-7, with 10 bases aligning to TRBD1. This CDR3 is 16 amino acids long. V dropped 4 bases and J dropped 0; count of bases not matched to a gene: 6. Germline V gene sequence: CDR1 MGHRA, CDR2 YSYEKL. CDR3 loop: CASSPSGTGASYEQYF. CDR3 nucleotide sequence: TGCGCCAGCAGCCCAAGTGGGACAGGGGCCTCCTACGAGCAGTACTTC.

This chain connects TRBV6-1 to TRBJ1-4, with D possibly matching TRBD1 (5 bases). This CDR3 contains 15 residues. CDR1 MNHNS and CDR2 SASEGT come from the germline V gene. Trimming removed 0 bases from V and 8 bases from J, with 13 bases in between. The CDR3 nucleotides read TGTGCCAGCAGTGAAGCGGGGGGGTTCTTGGAAAAACTGTTTTTT. Amino acids: CASSEAGGFLEKLFF.

This clone appeared a single time. The chain joins TRBV10-1 to TRBJ2-1, with unresolved D. The germline CDR1 and CDR2 sequences are WNHNN and SYGVQD (reference sequence). V dropped 0 bases and J dropped 6 bases, with 15 bases sitting between them. The CDR3 length is 16 residues. CDR3 sequence reads: CASSESGRSESNEQFF. The CDR3 nucleotides read TGCGCCAGCAGTGAGTCTGGCAGGTCCGAGAGCAATGAGCAGTTCTTC.

The chain is built from TRBV19 and TRBJ1-5; unclear D gene. With 4 bases removed from V and 3 bases from J, the gap between germline ends came to 16 bases. This CDR3 has 16 residues. Germline values: CDR1 LNHDA, CDR2 SQIVND (reference sequence). The CDR3 sequence: CASSNTRRGVNQPQHF. The CDR3, as DNA: TGTGCCAGTAGTAACACCAGGCGGGGTGTCAATCAGCCCCAGCATTTT.

This chain joins TRBV5-1 and TRBJ1-1; D unclear. In germline, CDR1 is SGHRS, CDR2 YFSETQ. The V end lost 0 bases, the J end lost 4 bases, and 13 bases lay between the germline ends. The CDR3 is 15 residues long. CDR3 sequence reads: CASSLEGRQGTEAFF. In DNA, the CDR3 is TGCGCCAGCAGCTTGGAGGGCAGGCAAGGCACTGAAGCTTTCTTT.

The rearrangement joins TRBV6-5 to TRBJ1-3, with D unclear. Between the trimmed V and J ends, which lost 6 bases and 1 base, there was a span of 10 bases. The germline V gene has CDR1 MNHEY and CDR2 SVGAGI. The CDR3 is 14 amino acids. The CDR3 DNA sequence: TGTGCCAGCAGCGAAGGGAGGTCTGGAAACACCATATATTTT. Translating gives CASSEGRSGNTIYF.